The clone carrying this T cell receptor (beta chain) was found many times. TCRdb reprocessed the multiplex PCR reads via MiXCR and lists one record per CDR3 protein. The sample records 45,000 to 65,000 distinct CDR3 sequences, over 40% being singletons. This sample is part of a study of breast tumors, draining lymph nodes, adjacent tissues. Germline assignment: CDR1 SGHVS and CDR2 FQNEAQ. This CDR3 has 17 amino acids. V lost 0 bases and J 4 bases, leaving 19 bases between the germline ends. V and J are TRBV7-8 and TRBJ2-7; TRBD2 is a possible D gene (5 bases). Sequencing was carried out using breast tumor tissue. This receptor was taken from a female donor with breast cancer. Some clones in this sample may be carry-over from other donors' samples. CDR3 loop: CASSLAIQRSFQYEQYF. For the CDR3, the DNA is TGTGCCAGCAGCTTAGCGATACAGCGGTCATTCCAGTACGAGCAGTACTTC.